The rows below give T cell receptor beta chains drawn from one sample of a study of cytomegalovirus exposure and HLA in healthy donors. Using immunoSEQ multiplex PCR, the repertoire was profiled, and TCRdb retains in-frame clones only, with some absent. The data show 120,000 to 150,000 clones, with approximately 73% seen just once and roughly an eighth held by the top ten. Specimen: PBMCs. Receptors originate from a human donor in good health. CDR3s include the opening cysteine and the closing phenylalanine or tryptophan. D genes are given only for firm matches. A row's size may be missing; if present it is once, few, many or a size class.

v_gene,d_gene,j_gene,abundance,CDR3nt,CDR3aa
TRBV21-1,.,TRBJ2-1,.,TGTGCCAGCAGCATAACCGGGACTAGCGGATCTATACCCGCCTACAATGAGCAGTTCTTC,CASSITGTSGSIPAYNEQFF
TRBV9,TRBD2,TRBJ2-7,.,TGTGCCAGCAGCGAGGGAGCGGGAGGTCCTCGAGGGCGTGCGCAGTACTTC,CASSEGAGGPRGRAQYF
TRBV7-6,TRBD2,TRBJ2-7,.,TGTGCCAGCAGCTTAGAGCGGGGGGGGCCCGAGCAGTACTTC,CASSLERGGPEQYF
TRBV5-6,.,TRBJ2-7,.,TGTGCCAGCAGCTTCGGTCGAGGGGGTTCCTACGAGCAGTACTTC,CASSFGRGGSYEQYF
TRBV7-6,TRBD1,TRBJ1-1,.,TGTGCCAGCAGCTTAGGAGGGGGCGGCACTGAAGCTTTCTTT,CASSLGGGGTEAFF
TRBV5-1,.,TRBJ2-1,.,TGCGCCAGCAGCCCGAGAGAAGGGGATGAGCAGTTCTTC,CASSPREGDEQFF
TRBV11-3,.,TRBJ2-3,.,TGTGCCAGCAGCAGCCCCCCGGGAATCGTCACAGATACGCAGTATTTT,CASSSPPGIVTDTQYF
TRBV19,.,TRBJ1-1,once,TGTGCCAGTACAGGGTCCTGTGCCGCTTTCTTT,CASTGSCAAFF
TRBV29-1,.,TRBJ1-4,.,TGCAGCGTTGACTCAGGGGTTGGTGAAAAACTGTTTTTT,CSVDSGVGEKLFF
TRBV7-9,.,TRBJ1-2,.,TGTGCCAGCAGCTTAGACAGCTATGGCTACACCTTC,CASSLDSYGYTF
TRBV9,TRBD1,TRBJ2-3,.,TGTGCCAGCAGCGTCGGTTGGACAGGGAGCACAGATACGCAGTATTTT,CASSVGWTGSTDTQYF
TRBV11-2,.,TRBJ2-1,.,TGTGCCAGCAGCTTAGATTTGGGGGGATCTGAGCAGTTCTTC,CASSLDLGGSEQFF
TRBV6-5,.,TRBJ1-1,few,TGTGCCAGCACTCCAGGCTGGGGCCGGAACACTGAAGCTTTCTTT,CASTPGWGRNTEAFF
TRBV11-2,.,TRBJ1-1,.,TGTGCCAGCGTATACAGCCTCCACGAGGGTGAAGCTTTCTTT,CASVYSLHEGEAFF
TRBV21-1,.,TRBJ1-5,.,TGTGCCAGCAGCAAGCCCAGGCGACCCAATCAGCCCCAGCATTTT,CASSKPRRPNQPQHF
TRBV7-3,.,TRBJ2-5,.,TGTGCCAGCAGCGCGTTCGGGAACCGGGAGACCCAGTACTTC,CASSAFGNRETQYF
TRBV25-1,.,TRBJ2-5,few,TGTGCCAGCAGGAGGGGAGGTGAGACCCAGTACTTC,CASRRGGETQYF